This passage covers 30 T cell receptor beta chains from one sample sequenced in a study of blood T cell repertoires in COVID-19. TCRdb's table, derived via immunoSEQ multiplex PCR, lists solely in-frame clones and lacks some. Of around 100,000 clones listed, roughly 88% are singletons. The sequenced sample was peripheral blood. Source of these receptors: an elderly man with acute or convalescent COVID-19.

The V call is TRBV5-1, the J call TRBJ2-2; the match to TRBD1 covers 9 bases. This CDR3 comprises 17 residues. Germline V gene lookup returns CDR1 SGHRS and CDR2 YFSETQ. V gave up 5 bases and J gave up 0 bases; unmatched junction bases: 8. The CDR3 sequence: CASSSLTGGANTGELFF. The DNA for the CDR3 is TGCGCCAGCAGTTCCCTTACAGGGGGCGCGAACACCGGGGAGCTGTTTTTT.

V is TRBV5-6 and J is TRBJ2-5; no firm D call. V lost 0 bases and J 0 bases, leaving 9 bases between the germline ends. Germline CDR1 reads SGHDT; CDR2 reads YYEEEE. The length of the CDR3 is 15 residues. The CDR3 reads CASSLVHKYQETQYF. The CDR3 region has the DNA TGTGCCAGCAGCTTGGTTCACAAGTACCAAGAGACCCAGTACTTC.

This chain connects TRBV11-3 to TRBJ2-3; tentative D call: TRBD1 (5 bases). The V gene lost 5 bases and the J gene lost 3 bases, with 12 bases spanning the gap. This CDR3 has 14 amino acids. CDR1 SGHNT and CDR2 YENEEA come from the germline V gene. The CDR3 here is CASSPGAGTDTQYF. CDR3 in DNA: TGTGCCAGCAGCCCGGGCGCAGGGACAGATACGCAGTATTTT.

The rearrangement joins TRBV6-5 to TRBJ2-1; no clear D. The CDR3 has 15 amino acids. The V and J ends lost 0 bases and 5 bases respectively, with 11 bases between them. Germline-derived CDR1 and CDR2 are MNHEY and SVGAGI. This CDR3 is CASSYSLEENNEQFF. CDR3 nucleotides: TGTGCCAGCAGTTACTCGCTAGAAGAAAACAATGAGCAGTTCTTC.

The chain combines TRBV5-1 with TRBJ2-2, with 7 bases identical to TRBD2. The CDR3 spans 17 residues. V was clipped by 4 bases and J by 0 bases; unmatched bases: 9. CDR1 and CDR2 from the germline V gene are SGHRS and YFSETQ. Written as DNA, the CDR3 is TGCGCCAGCAGCCCCGTTGACCTAGCGGCGAACACCGGGGAGCTGTTTTTT. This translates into CASSPVDLAANTGELFF.

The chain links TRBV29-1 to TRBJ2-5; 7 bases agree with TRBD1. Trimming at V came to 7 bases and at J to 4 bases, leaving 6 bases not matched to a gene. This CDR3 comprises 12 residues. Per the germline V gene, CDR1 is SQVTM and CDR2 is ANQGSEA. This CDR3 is CSELQGSETQYF. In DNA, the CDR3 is TGCAGCGAATTACAGGGGTCAGAGACCCAGTACTTC.

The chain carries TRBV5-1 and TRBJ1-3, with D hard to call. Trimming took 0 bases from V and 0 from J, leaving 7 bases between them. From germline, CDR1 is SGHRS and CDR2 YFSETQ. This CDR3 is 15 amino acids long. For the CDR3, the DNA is TGCGCCAGCAGCTTGGAAGGAGACTCTGGAAACACCATATATTTT. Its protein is CASSLEGDSGNTIYF.

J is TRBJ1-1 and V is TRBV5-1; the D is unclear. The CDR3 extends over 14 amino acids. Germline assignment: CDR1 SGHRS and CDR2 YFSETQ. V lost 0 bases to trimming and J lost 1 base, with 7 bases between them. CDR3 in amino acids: CASSLAAGNTEAFF. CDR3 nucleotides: TGCGCCAGCAGCTTGGCGGCAGGGAACACTGAAGCTTTCTTT.

The CDR3 region is CASSTRTGVNSPLHF. The CDR3 region has the DNA TGTGCCAGCAGTACGAGGACAGGGGTTAATTCACCCCTCCACTTT. The chain combines TRBV28 with TRBJ1-6; 9 bases are a match to TRBD1. The CDR3 runs to 15 residues. V lost 5 bases, J lost 6 bases, and 5 bases stayed unmatched. Looked up from germline, CDR1 is MDHEN and CDR2 is SYDVKM.

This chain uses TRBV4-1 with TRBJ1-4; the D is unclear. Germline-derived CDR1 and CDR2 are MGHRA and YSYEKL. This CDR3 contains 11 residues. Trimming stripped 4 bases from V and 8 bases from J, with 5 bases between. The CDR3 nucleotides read TGCGCCAGCAGCCGAACAGAAAAACTGTTTTTT. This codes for CASSRTEKLFF.

The CDR3 spells CASSPLAVYSYNEQFF. As DNA, the CDR3 is TGTGCCAGCAGCCCTCTAGCAGTCTACTCCTACAATGAGCAGTTCTTC. The genes are TRBV7-9 and TRBJ2-1; TRBD2 is a possible D gene (5 bases). Trimming took off 5 bases at V and 0 bases at J, with 14 bases between the two ends. The CDR3 loop spans 16 amino acids. Per germline, CDR1 SEHNR and CDR2 FQNEAQ (reference sequence).

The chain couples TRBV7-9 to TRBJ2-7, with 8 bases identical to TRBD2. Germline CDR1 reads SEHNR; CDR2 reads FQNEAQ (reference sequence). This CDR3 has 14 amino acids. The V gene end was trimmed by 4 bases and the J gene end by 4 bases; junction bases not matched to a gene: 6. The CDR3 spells CASSYGTSGYEQYF. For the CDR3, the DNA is TGTGCCAGCAGCTACGGGACTAGTGGGTACGAGCAGTACTTC.

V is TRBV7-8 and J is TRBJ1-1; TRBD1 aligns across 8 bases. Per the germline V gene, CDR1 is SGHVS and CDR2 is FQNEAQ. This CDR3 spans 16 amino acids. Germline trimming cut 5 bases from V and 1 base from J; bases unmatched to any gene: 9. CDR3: CASSPWQGAENTEAFF. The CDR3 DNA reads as TGTGCCAGCAGCCCGTGGCAGGGGGCGGAGAACACTGAAGCTTTCTTT.

The CDR3 spells CASSSGQGILEQFF. In nucleotides, the CDR3 is TGTGCCAGCAGCAGCGGACAGGGAATCCTTGAGCAGTTCTTC. The chain recombines TRBV6-5 with TRBJ2-1; 8 bases align to TRBD1. Germline lookup yields CDR1 MNHEY and CDR2 SVGAGI. With 6 bases clipped from V and 9 bases from J, the junction kept 10 bases outside the gene matches. This CDR3 comprises 14 residues.

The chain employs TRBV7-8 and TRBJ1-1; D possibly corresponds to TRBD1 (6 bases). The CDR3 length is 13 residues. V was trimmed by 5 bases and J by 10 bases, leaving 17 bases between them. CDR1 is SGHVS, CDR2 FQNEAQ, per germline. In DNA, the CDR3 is TGTGCCAGCAGCCAAATCGCGGGGGCGGGAGCTTTCTTT. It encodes CASSQIAGAGAFF.

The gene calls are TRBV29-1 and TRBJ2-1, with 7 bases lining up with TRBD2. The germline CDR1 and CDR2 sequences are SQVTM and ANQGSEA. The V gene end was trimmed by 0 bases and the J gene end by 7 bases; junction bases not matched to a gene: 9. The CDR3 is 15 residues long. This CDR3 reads CSVEDRREWGNEQFF. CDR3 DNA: TGCAGCGTTGAAGATCGGCGGGAGTGGGGGAATGAGCAGTTCTTC.

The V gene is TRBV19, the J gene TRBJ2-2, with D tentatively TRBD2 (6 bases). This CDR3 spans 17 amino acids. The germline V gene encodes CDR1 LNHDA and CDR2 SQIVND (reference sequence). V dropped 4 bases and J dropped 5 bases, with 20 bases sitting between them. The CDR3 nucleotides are TGTGCCAGTAGTAGCCTTCTGGGCGGGGATAAAACCGGGGAGCTGTTTTTT. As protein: CASSSLLGGDKTGELFF.

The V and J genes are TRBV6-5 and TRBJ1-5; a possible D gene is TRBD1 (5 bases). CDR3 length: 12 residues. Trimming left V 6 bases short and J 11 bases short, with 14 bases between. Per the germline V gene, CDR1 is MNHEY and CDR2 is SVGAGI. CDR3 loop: CASSNRGHAQHF. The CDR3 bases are TGTGCCAGCAGCAATAGAGGACATGCCCAGCATTTT.

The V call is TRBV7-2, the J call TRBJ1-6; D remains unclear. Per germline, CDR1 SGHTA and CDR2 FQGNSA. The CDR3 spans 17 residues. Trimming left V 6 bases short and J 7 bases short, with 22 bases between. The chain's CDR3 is CASSFHEVMKPNSPLHF. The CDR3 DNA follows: TGTGCCAGCAGTTTTCACGAGGTCATGAAACCCAATTCACCCCTCCACTTT.

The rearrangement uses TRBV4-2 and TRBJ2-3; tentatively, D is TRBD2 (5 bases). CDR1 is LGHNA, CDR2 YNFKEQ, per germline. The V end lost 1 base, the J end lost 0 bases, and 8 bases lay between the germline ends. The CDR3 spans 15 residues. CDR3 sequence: CASSQGAGSTDTQYF. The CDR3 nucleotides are TGTGCCAGCAGCCAAGGGGCGGGTAGCACAGATACGCAGTATTTT.

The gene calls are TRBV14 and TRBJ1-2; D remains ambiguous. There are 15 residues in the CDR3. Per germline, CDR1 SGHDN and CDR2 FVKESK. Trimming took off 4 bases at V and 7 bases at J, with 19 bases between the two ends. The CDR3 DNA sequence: TGTGCCAGCAGCCCAGTGACGGGTAGCGTGGGTGGCTACACCTTC. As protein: CASSPVTGSVGGYTF.

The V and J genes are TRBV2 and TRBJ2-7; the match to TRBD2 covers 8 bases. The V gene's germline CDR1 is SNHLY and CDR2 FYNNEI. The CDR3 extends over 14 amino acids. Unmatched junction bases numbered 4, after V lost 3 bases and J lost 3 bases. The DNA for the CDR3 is TGTGCCAGCAGTGAGCAGCGGGGGTACTACGAGCAGTACTTC. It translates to CASSEQRGYYEQYF. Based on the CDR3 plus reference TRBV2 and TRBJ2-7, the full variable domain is EPEVTQTPSHQVTQMGQEVILRCVPISNHLYFYWYRQILGQKVEFLVSFYNNEISEKSEIFDDQFSVERPDGSNFTLKIRSTKLEDSAMYFCASSEQRGYYEQYFGPGTRLTVT.

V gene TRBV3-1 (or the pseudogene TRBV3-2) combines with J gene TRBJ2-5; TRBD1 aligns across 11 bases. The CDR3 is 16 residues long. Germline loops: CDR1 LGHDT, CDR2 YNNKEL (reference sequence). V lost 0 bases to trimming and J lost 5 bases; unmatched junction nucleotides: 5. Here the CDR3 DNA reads TGTGCCAGCAGCCAAGAGAGGACAGGGGGCTCGGAGACCCAGTACTTC. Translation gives CASSQERTGGSETQYF.

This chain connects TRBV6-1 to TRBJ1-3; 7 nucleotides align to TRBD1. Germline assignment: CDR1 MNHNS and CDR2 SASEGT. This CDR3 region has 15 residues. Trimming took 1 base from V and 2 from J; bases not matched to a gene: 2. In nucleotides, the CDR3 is TGTGCCAGCAGTGAAGGACAGGGCGCTGGAAACACCATATATTTT. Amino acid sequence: CASSEGQGAGNTIYF.

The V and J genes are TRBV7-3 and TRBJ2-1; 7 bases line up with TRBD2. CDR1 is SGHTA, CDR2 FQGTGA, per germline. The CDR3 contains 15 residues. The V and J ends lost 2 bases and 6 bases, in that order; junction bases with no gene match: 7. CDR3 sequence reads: CASSLLAVGGNEQFF. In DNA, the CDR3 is TGTGCCAGCAGCTTACTAGCGGTGGGCGGCAATGAGCAGTTCTTC.

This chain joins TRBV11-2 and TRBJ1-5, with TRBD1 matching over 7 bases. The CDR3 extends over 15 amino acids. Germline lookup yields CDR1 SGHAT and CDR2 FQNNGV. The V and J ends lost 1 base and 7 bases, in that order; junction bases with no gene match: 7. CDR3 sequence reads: CASSLGGQAGQPQHF. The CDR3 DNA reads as TGTGCCAGCAGCTTAGGCGGACAGGCGGGACAGCCCCAGCATTTT.

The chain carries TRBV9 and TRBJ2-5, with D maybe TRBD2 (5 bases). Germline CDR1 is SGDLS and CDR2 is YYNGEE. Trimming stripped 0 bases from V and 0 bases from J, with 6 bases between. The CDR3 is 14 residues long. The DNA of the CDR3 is TGTGCCAGCAGCGTAGCCGGGGACCAAGAGACCCAGTACTTC. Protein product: CASSVAGDQETQYF.

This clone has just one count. The CDR3 nucleotides read TGTGCCAGCAGTTTGGAGCGGCAAGATACGCAGTATTTT. It codes for CASSLERQDTQYF. The V call is TRBV28, the J call TRBJ2-3, with a tentative D call TRBD2 (5 bases). In germline, CDR1 is MDHEN, CDR2 SYDVKM. The V gene lost 3 bases and the J gene lost 5 bases, with 9 bases spanning the gap. The CDR3 contains 13 residues.

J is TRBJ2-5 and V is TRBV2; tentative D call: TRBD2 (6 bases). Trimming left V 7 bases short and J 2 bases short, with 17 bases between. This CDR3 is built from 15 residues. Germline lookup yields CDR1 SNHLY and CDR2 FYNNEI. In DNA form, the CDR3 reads TGTGCCAGCACGAGCGGGCAGGGCGGGCAAGAGACCCAGTACTTC. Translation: CASTSGQGGQETQYF.

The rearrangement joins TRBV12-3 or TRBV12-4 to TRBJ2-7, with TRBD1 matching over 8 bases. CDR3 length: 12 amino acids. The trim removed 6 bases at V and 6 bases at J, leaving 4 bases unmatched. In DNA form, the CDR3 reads TGTGCCAGCAGCGACGGACAGGGCGAGCAGTACTTC. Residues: CASSDGQGEQYF.